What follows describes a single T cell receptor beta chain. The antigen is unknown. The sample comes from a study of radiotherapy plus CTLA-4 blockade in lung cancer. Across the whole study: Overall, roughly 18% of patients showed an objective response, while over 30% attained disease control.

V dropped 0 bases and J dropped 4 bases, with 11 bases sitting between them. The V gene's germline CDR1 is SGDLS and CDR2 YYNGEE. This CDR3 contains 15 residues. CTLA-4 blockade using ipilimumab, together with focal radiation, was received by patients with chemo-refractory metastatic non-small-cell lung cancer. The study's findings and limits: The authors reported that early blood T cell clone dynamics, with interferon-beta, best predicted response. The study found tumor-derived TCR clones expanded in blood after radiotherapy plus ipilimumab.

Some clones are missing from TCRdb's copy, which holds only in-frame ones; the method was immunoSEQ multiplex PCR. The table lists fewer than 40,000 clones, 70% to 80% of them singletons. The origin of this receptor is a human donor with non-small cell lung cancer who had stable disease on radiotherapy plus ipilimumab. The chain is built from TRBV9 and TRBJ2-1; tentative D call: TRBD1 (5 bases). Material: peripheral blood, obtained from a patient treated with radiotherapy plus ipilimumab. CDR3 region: CASSVALGEYNEQFF. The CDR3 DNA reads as TGTGCCAGCAGCGTAGCTTTAGGGGAATACAATGAGCAGTTCTTC.